The entry below describes one TCR beta chain. This record comes from a study of control samples from healthy donors and cancer patients. Some clones are missing from TCRdb's copy, which holds only in-frame ones; the method was immunoSEQ multiplex PCR. The sample shows some 120,000 clones, around 90% of them seen only once. The V gene's germline CDR1 is MGHDK and CDR2 SYGVNS. CDR3 length: 16 amino acids. Deletions cut 3 bases from V and 7 bases from J, with 21 bases between. The sequence derives from a woman between 65 and 79 years old in good health. Specimen: blood. This chain connects TRBV25-1 to TRBJ1-1, with D maybe TRBD1 (5 bases). CDR3 protein: CASSDYLGAYPSEAFF. CDR3 nucleotide sequence: TGTGCCAGCAGTGACTACCTCGGGGCGTACCCCAGTGAAGCTTTCTTT.